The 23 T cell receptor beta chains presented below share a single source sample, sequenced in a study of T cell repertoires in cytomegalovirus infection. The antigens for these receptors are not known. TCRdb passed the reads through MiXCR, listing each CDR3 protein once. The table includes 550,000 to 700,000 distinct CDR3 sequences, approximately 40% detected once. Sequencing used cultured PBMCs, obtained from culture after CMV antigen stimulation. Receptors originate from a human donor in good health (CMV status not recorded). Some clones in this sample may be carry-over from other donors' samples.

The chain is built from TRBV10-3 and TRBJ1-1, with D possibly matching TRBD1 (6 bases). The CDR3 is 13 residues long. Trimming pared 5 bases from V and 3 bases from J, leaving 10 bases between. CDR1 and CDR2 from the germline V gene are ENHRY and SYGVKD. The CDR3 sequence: CAISRGGDTEAFF. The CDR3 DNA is TGTGCCATCAGTCGAGGGGGGGACACTGAAGCTTTCTTT.

The CDR3 nucleotides read TGTGCCACTAACCGCGGGGACAGGTCTAGCACAGATACGCAGTATTTT. Residues: CATNRGDRSSTDTQYF. The J gene is TRBJ2-3, the V gene TRBV19; 8 bases align to TRBD1. Germline V gene lookup returns CDR1 LNHDA and CDR2 SQIVND (reference sequence). The trim removed 10 bases at V and 0 bases at J, leaving 12 bases unmatched. The CDR3 consists of 16 residues.

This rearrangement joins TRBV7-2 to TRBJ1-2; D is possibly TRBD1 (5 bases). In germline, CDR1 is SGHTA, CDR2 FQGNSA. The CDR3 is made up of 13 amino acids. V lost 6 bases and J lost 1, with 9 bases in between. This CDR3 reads CASRPTDNYGYTF. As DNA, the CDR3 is TGTGCCAGCAGGCCGACAGATAACTATGGCTACACCTTC.

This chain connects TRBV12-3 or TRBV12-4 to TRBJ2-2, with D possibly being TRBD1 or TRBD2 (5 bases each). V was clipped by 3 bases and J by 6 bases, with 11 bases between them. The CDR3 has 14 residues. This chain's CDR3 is CASSFLGTSGELFF. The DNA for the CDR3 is TGTGCCAGCAGTTTCTTAGGGACGTCCGGGGAGCTGTTTTTT.

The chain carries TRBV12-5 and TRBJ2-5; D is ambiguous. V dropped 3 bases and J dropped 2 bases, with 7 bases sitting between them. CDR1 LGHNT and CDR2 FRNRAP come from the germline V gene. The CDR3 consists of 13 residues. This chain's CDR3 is CASGFTPQETQYF. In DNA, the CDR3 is TGTGCTAGTGGTTTCACACCTCAAGAGACCCAGTACTTC.

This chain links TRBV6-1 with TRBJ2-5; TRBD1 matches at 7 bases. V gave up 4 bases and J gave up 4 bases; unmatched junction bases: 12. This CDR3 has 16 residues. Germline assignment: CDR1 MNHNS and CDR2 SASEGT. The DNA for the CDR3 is TGTGCCAGCAGTGGGGACAGCAGGGGTTTCGGAGAGACCCAGTACTTC. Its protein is CASSGDSRGFGETQYF.

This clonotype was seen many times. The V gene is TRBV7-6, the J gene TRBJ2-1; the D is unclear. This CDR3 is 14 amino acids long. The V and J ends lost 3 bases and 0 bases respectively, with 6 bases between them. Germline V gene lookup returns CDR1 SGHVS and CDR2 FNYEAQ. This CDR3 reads CASSLRSSYNEQFF. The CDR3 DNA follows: TGTGCCAGCAGCTTGCGTAGCTCCTACAATGAGCAGTTCTTC.

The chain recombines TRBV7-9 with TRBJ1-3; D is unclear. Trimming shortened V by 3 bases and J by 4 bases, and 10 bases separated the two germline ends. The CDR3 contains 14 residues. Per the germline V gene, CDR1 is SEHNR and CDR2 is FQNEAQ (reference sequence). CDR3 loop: CASSFLGQGNTIYF. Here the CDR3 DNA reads TGTGCCAGCAGCTTCTTAGGGCAAGGAAACACCATATATTTT.

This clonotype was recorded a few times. The CDR3 is CASSHRLAGGRAYEQYF. Here the CDR3 DNA reads TGTGCCAGCAGTCATCGACTAGCGGGAGGGAGAGCCTACGAGCAGTACTTC. This chain uses TRBV7-2 with TRBJ2-7; 14 bases line up with TRBD2. The CDR3 contains 17 residues. Germline CDR1 reads SGHTA; CDR2 reads FQGNSA. V shed 6 bases, J shed 2 bases, and the junction held 9 bases outside the gene matches.

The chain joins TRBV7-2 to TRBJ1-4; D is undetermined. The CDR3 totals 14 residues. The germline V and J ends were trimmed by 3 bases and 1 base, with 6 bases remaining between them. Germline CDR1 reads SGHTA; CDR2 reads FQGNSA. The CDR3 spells CASSFHLTNEKLFF. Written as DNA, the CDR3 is TGTGCCAGCAGCTTCCATTTAACTAATGAAAAACTGTTTTTT.

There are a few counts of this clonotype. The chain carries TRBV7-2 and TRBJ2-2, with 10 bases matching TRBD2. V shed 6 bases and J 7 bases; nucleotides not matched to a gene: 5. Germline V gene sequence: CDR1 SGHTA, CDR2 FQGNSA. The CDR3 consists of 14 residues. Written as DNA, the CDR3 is TGTGCCAGCAGATCTAGCGGGAGCCACGGGGAGCTGTTTTTT. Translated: CASRSSGSHGELFF. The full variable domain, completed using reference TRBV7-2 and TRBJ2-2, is GAGVSQSPSNKVTEKGKDVELRCDPISGHTALYWYRQSLGQGLEFLIYFQGNSAPDKSGLPSDRFSAERTGGSVSTLTIQRTQQEDSAVYLCASRSSGSHGELFFGEGSRLTVL.

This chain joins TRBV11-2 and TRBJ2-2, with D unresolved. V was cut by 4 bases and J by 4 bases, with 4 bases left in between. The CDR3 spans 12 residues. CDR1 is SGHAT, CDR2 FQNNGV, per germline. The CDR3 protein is CASSSRTGELFF. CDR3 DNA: TGTGCCAGCAGCTCCCGCACCGGGGAGCTGTTTTTT.

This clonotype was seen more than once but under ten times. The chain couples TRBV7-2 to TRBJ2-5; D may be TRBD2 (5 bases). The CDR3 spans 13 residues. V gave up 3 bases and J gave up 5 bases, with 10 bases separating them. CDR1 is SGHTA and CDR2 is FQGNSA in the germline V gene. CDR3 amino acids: CASSFRGIETQYF. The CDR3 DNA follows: TGTGCCAGCAGCTTCCGGGGTATTGAGACCCAGTACTTC.

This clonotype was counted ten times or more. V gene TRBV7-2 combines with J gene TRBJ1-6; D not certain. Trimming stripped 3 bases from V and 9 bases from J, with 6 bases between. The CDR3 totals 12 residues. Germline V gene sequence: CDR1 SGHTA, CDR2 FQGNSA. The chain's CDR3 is CASSFNSSPLHF. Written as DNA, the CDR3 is TGTGCCAGCAGCTTTAACTCTTCACCCCTCCACTTT.

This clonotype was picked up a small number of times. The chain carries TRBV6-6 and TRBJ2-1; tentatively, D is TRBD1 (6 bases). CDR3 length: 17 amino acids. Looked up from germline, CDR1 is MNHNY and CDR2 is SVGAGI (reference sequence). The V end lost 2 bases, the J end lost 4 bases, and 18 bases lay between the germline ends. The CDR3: CASSYLRPGTLYNEQFF. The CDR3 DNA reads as TGTGCCAGCAGTTACCTACGCCCCGGGACACTTTACAATGAGCAGTTCTTC.

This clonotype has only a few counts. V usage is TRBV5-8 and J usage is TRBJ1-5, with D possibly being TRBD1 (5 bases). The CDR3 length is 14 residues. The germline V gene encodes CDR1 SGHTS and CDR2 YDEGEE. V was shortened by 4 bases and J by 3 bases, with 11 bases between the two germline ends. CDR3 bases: TGTGCCAGCAGCCGGTTGGGGGACAATCAGCCCCAGCATTTT. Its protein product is CASSRLGDNQPQHF. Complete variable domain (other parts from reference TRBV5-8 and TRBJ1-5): EAGVTQSPTHLIKTRGQQATLRCSPISGHTSVYWYQQALGLGLQFLLWYDEGEERNRGNFPPRFSGRQFPNYSSELNVNALELEDSALYLCASSRLGDNQPQHFGDGTRLSIL.

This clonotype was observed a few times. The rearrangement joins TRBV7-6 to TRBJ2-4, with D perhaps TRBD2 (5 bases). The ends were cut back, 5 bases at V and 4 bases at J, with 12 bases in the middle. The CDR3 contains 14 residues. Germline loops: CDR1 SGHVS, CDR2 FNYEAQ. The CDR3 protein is CASSPRGPKNIQYF. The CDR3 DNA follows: TGTGCCAGCAGCCCACGGGGTCCTAAAAACATTCAGTACTTC.

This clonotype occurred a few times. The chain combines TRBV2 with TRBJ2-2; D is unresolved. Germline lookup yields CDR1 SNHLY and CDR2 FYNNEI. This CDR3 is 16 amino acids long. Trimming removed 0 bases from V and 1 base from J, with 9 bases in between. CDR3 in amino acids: CASSEARFLNTGELFF. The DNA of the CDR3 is TGTGCCAGCAGTGAAGCGCGGTTCCTGAACACCGGGGAGCTGTTTTTT.

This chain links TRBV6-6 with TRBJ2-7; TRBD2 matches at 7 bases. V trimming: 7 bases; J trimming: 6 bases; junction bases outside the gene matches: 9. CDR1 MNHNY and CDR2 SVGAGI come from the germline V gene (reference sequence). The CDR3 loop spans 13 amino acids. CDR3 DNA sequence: TGTGCCAGCAACCTTGGGAGCGGGGTCGAGCAGTACTTC. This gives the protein CASNLGSGVEQYF.

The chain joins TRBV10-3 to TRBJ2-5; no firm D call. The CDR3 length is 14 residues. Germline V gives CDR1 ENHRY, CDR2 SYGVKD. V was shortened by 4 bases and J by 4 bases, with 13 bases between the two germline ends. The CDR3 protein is CAISATTTVETQYF. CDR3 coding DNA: TGTGCCATCAGTGCAACGACGACCGTAGAGACCCAGTACTTC.

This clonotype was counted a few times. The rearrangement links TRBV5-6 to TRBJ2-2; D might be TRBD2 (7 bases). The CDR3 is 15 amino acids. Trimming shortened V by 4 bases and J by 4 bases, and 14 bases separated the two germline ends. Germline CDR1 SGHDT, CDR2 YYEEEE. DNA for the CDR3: TGTGCCAGCAGCCCAGTCGGGGGGCCCACCGGGGAGCTGTTTTTT. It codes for CASSPVGGPTGELFF.

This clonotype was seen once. The CDR3 nucleotides are TGTGCCAGCTTTAGGGACAGGGACGAGCAGTACTTC. Amino acids: CASFRDRDEQYF. V is TRBV6-2 or TRBV6-3 and J is TRBJ2-7, with TRBD1 matching over 9 bases. Germline lookup yields CDR1 MNHEY and CDR2 SVGEGT. The CDR3 extends over 12 amino acids. The V gene end was trimmed by 8 bases and the J gene end by 5 bases; junction bases not matched to a gene: 4.

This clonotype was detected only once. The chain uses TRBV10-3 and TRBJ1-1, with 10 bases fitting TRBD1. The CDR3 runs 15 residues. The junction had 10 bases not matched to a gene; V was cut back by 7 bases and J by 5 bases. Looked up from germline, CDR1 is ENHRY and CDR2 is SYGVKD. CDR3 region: CAIKGTGVFRTEAFF. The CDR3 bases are TGTGCCATCAAGGGGACAGGGGTATTTCGTACTGAAGCTTTCTTT.